The T cell receptor beta chain under discussion was sequenced for a study of identical twins. Study-level results: Surplus twin overlap in beta out-of-frame sequences was less pronounced. Fewer insertions characterized abundant cord blood beta clonotypes, whereas memory repertoires showed none. Modeled out-of-frame TCR alpha sharing in monozygotic twins fell below observed levels.

With template switching, a universal primer site was added, and the cDNA carried unique molecular identifiers. Each CDR3 protein gets one entry after TCRdb re-called the 5' RACE reads with MiXCR. This table holds roughly 1.6 million distinct CDR3 sequences, around 33% found once. Per the germline V gene, CDR1 is LGHDT and CDR2 is YNNKEL (reference sequence). Trimming removed 3 bases from V and 1 base from J; junction bases left unmatched: 2. The CDR3 has 14 residues. About this clonotype itself: What it binds is not known.

This TCR was recovered from a newborn girl in good health. The sequenced material came from cord blood. The V and J genes are TRBV3-1 and TRBJ1-1, with TRBD1 identical over 7 bases. CDR3 nucleotide sequence: TGTGCCAGCAGCCAGGGACAGAAGAACACTGAAGCTTTCTTT. This sequence encodes CASSQGQKNTEAFF.